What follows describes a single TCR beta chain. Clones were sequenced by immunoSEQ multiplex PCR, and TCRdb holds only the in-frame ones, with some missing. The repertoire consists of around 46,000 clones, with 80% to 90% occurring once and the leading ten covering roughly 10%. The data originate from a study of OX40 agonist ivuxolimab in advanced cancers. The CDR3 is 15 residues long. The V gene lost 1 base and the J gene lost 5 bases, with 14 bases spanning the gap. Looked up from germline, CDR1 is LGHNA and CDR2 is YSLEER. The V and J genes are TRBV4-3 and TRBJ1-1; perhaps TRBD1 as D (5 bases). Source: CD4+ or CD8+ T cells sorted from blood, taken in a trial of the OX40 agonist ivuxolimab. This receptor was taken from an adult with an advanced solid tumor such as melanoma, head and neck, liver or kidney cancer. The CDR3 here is CASSQGAGGMTEAFF. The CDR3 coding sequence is TGCGCCAGCAGCCAAGGCGCGGGGGGGATGACTGAAGCTTTCTTT.